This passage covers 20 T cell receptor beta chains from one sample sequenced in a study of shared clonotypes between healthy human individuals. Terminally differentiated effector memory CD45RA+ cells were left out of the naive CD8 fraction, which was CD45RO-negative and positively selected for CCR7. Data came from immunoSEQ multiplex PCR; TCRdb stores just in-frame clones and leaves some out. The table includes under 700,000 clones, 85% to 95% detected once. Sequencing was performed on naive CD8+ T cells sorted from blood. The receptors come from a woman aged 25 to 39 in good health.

CDR3 DNA sequence: TGTGCCAGCAGTGAACGGGGGTCTCGATACGAGCAGTACTTC. Translated, it gives CASSERGSRYEQYF. J is TRBJ2-7 and V is TRBV2; D is possibly TRBD2 (6 bases). From germline, CDR1 is SNHLY and CDR2 FYNNEI. The CDR3 sequence is 14 residues long. Trimming left V 2 bases short and J 4 bases short, with 12 bases between.

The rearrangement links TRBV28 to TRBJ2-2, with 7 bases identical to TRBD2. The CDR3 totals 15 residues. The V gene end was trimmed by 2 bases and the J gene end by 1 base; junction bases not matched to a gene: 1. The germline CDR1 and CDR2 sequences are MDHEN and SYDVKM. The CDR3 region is CASSLAGVNTGELFF. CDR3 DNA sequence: TGTGCCAGCAGTTTAGCGGGGGTGAACACCGGGGAGCTGTTTTTT.

In DNA form, the CDR3 reads TGTGCCAGCCGACCGGACAAAGGATCCTACGAGCAGTACTTC. Translation: CASRPDKGSYEQYF. The chain couples TRBV2 to TRBJ2-7; perhaps TRBD1 as D (5 bases). The CDR3 covers 14 residues. The V end was cut by 8 bases, the J end by 1 base, with 15 bases between. CDR1 is SNHLY and CDR2 is FYNNEI in the germline V gene.

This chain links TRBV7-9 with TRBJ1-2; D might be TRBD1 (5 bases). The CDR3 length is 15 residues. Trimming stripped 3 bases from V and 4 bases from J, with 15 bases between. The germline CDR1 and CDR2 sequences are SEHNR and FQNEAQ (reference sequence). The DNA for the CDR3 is TGTGCCAGCAGCTTCGGACGGGGCGGGGGCTATGGCTACACCTTC. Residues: CASSFGRGGGYGYTF.

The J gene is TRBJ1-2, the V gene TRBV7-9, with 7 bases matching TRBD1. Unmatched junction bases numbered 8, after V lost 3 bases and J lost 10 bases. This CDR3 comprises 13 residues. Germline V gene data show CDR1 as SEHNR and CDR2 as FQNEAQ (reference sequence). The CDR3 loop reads CASSLPPGGIYTF. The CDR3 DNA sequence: TGTGCCAGCAGCTTGCCTCCAGGGGGTATCTACACCTTC.

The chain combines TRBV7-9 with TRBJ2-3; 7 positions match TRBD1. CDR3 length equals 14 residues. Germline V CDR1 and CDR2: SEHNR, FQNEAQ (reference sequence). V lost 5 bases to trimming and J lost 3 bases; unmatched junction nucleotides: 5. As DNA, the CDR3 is TGTGCCAGCAGCGGCCGGGACAGAACAGATACGCAGTATTTT. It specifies CASSGRDRTDTQYF.

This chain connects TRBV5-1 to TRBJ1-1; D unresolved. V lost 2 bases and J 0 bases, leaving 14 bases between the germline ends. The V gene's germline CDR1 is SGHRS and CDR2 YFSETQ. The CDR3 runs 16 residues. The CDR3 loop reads CASSFRRDTLNTEAFF. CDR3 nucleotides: TGCGCCAGCAGCTTCCGCCGAGACACGCTGAACACTGAAGCTTTCTTT.

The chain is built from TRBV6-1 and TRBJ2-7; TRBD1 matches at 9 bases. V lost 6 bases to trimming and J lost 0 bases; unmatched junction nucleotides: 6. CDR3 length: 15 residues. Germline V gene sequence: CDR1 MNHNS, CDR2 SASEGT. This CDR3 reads CASSWDRVVSYEQYF. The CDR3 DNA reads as TGTGCCAGCAGCTGGGACAGGGTAGTCTCCTACGAGCAGTACTTC.

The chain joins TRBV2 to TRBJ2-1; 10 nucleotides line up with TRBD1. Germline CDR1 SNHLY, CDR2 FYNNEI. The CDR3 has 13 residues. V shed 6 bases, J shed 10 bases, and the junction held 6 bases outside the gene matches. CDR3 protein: CASRGTGVREQFF. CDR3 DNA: TGTGCCAGCAGGGGGACAGGGGTGAGGGAGCAGTTCTTC.

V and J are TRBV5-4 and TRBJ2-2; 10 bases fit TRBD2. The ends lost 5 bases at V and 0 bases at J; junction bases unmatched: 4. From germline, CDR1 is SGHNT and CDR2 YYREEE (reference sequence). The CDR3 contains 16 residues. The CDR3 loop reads CASRVAGGTNTGELFF. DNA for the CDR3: TGTGCCAGCAGGGTAGCGGGAGGTACGAACACCGGGGAGCTGTTTTTT.

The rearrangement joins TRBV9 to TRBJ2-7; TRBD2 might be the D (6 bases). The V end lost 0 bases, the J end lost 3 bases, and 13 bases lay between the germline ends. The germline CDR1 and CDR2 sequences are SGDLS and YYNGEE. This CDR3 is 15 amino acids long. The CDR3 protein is CASSVGVSGLYEQYF. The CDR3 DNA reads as TGTGCCAGCAGCGTAGGAGTTAGCGGCCTCTACGAGCAGTACTTC.

In DNA, the CDR3 is TGTGCCAGCAGCCACCCGGGGCTAGCGGCCACAGATACGCAGTATTTT. This gives the protein CASSHPGLAATDTQYF. The chain carries TRBV13 and TRBJ2-3, with TRBD2 identical over 7 bases. This CDR3 is built from 16 residues. Per germline, CDR1 PRHDT and CDR2 FYEKMQ (reference sequence). Unmatched junction bases numbered 10, after V lost 5 bases and J lost 2 bases.

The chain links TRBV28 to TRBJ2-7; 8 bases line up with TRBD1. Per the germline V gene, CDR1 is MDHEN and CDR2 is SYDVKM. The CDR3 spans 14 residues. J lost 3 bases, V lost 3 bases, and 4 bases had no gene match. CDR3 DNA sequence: TGTGCCAGCAGTTTGGGTGGACAGGGCTACGAGCAGTACTTC. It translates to CASSLGGQGYEQYF.

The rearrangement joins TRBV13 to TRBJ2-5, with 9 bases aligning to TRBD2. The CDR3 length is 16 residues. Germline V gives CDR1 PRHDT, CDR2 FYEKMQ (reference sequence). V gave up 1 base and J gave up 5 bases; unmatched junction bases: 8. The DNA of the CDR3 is TGTGCCAGCAGCTTAGATTTTAGCGGGAGTAAGGAGACCCAGTACTTC. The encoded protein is CASSLDFSGSKETQYF.

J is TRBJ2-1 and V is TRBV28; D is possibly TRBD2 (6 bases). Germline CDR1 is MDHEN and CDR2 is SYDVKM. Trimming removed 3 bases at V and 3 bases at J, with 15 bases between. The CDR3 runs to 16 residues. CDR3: CASSFRKSGLYNEQFF. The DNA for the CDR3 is TGTGCCAGCAGTTTCCGGAAGAGCGGGCTCTACAATGAGCAGTTCTTC.

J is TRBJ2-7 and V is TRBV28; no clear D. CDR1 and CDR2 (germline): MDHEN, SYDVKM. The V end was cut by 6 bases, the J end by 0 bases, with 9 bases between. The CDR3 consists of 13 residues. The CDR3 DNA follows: TGTGCCAGCAGCCCCCGACACTCCTACGAGCAGTACTTC. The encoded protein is CASSPRHSYEQYF.

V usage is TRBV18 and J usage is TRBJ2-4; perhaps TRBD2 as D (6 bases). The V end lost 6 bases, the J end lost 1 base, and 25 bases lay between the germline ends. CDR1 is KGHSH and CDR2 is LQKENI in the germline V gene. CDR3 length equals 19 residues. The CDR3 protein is CASSADSLGLATAKNIQYF. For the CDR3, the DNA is TGTGCCAGCTCGGCTGACAGTCTGGGGCTAGCGACCGCCAAAAACATTCAGTACTTC.

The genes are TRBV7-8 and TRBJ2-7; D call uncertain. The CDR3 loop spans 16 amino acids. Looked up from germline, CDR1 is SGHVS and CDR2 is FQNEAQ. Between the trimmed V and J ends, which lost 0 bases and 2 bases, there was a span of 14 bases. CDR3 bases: TGTGCCAGCAGCTTAGCGGGGTTGGCTACCACCTACGAGCAGTACTTC. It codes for CASSLAGLATTYEQYF.

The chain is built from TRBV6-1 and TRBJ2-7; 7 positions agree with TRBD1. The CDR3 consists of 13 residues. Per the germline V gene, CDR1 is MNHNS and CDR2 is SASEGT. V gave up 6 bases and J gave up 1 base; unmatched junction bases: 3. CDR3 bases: TGTGCCAGCAGAGACAGGGCATCCTACGAGCAGTACTTC. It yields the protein CASRDRASYEQYF.

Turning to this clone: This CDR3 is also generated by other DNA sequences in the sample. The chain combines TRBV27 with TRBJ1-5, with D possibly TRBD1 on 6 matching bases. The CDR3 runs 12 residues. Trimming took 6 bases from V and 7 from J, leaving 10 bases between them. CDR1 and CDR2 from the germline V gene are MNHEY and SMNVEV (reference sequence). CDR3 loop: CASRKGGQPQHF. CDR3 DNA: TGTGCCAGCAGGAAAGGGGGGCAGCCCCAGCATTTT.